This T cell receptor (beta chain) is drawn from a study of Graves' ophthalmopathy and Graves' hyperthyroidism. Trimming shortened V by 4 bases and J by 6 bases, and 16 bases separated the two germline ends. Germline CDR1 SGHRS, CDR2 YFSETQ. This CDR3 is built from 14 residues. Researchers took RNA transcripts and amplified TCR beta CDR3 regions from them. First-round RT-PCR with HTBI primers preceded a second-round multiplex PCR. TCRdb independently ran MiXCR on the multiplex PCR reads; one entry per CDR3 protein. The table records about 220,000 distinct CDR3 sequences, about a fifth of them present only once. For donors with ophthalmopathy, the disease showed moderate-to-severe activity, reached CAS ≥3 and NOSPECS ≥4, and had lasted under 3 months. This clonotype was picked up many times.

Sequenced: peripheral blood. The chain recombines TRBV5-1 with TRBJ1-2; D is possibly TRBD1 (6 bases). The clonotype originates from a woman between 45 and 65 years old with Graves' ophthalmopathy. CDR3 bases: TGCGCCAGCAGCCAAAAACAGGGTACGGATGGCTACACCTTC. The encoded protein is CASSQKQGTDGYTF.